These 17 T cell receptor beta chains share one sample of origin, sequenced in a study of Graves' ophthalmopathy and Graves' hyperthyroidism. Researchers took RNA transcripts and amplified TCR beta CDR3 regions from them. The first round was an RT-PCR with HTBI primers, and the second round was a multiplex PCR. TCRdb analysed the multiplex PCR reads with MiXCR anew, one entry per CDR3 protein. The sample includes fewer than 600,000 distinct CDR3 sequences, around an eighth seen only once; the top ten take approximately 9.8%. The sequencing input was blood. The receptors were sampled from a woman aged 25-40 years with Graves' ophthalmopathy.

The table lists this clonotype with a few counts. This chain joins TRBV4-1 and TRBJ1-2; D is undetermined. This CDR3 spans 13 amino acids. CDR1 and CDR2 from the germline V gene are MGHRA and YSYEKL. V was trimmed by 1 base and J by 5 bases, leaving 8 bases between them. In DNA form, the CDR3 reads TGCGCCAGCAGCCAAGTTGGAGAATATGGCTACACCTTC. This encodes CASSQVGEYGYTF.

This clonotype has ten or more counts. This chain joins TRBV7-3 and TRBJ2-2; D remains unclear. Germline V gene sequence: CDR1 SGHTA, CDR2 FQGTGA. CDR3 length: 15 residues. V was shortened by 1 base and J by 3 bases, with 9 bases between the two germline ends. CDR3 sequence (DNA): TGTGCCAGCAGCTTAAGGGGATCGGACACCGGGGAGCTGTTTTTT. It specifies CASSLRGSDTGELFF. The full variable domain, with the rest looked up from reference TRBV7-3 and TRBJ2-2, is GAGVSQTPSNKVTEKGKYVELRCDPISGHTALYWYRQSLGQGPEFLIYFQGTGAADDSGLPNDRFFAVRPEGSVSTLKIQRTERGDSAVYLCASSLRGSDTGELFFGEGSRLTVL.

This clonotype showed up many times. The CDR3 sequence is CASSLGVGEETQYF. CDR3 nucleotide sequence: TGTGCCAGCAGCTTAGGGGTAGGGGAGGAGACCCAGTACTTC. The chain joins TRBV13 to TRBJ2-5; D is tentatively TRBD1 or TRBD2 (5 bases each). Germline V gene lookup returns CDR1 PRHDT and CDR2 FYEKMQ (reference sequence). The CDR3 has 14 residues. Trimming removed 0 bases at V and 5 bases at J, with 10 bases between. The complete variable domain, with remaining parts taken from reference TRBV13 and TRBJ2-5, reads AAGVIQSPRHLIKEKRETATLKCYPIPRHDTVYWYQQGPGQDPQFLISFYEKMQSDKGSIPDRFSAQQFSDYHSELNMSSLELGDSALYFCASSLGVGEETQYFGPGTRLLVL.

This clonotype was recorded many times. This chain links TRBV6-5 with TRBJ2-7; weak D call: TRBD1 (5 bases). V was clipped by 4 bases and J by 1 base, with 20 bases between them. CDR1 and CDR2 (germline): MNHEY, SVGAGI. The CDR3 contains 17 residues. CDR3 coding DNA: TGTGCCAGCAGTTCCCTAGGGGCAACGGCGGAATCCTACGAGCAGTACTTC. This codes for CASSSLGATAESYEQYF.

A note on this clonotype: At one end, the junction sequence differs from germline, possibly due to a read error. This chain joins TRBV18 and TRBJ2-5; tentatively, D is TRBD2 (5 bases). The CDR3 is made up of 14 amino acids. Germline lookup yields CDR1 KGHSH and CDR2 LQKENI. CDR3 sequence: CASSPQRGPETKYF. Here the CDR3 DNA reads TGTGCCAGCTCACCACAAAGAGGGCCGGAGACCAAGTACTTC.

There are a few counts of this clonotype. The V call is TRBV10-3, the J call TRBJ2-5; D uncertain. The CDR3 totals 13 residues. The V and J ends lost 0 bases and 2 bases respectively, with 4 bases between them. Per the germline V gene, CDR1 is ENHRY and CDR2 is SYGVKD. In DNA form, the CDR3 reads TGTGCCATCAGTGAGTCCCGACAAGAGACCCAGTACTTC. Translation gives CAISESRQETQYF.

This clonotype has at least ten counts. The rearrangement links TRBV12-3 or TRBV12-4 to TRBJ2-7; D may correspond to TRBD1 or TRBD2 (5 bases each). V was pared by 5 bases and J by 6 bases, with 17 bases between. CDR3 length: 14 amino acids. This CDR3 is CASSGSGPGGEQYF. For the CDR3, the DNA is TGTGCCAGCAGTGGTTCTGGGCCTGGGGGCGAGCAGTACTTC.

V usage is TRBV9 and J usage is TRBJ1-3; tentatively, D is TRBD1 (5 bases). The germline CDR1 and CDR2 sequences are SGDLS and YYNGEE. The V and J ends lost 0 bases and 0 bases respectively, with 10 bases between them. The CDR3 is 16 amino acids. The CDR3: CASSVEVGDSGNTIYF. In DNA form, the CDR3 reads TGTGCCAGCAGCGTAGAGGTAGGGGACTCTGGAAACACCATATATTTT.

This clonotype was detected ten times or more. The rearrangement uses TRBV30 and TRBJ2-7; 10 bases match TRBD1. Looked up from germline, CDR1 is GTSNPN and CDR2 is SVGIG (reference sequence). V dropped 1 base and J dropped 3; count of bases not matched to a gene: 9. This CDR3 has 16 amino acids. The DNA of the CDR3 is TGTGCCTGGAGTGCCTACCCGAGGACAGGGGGCTACGAGCAGTACTTC. It specifies CAWSAYPRTGGYEQYF.

A remark on this clonotype: The germline gene is not matched at one end of the junction; a read error may be the cause. V gene TRBV5-6 combines with J gene TRBJ2-1, with D uncertain. CDR3 length equals 17 residues. Germline V lookup: CDR1 SGHDT, CDR2 YYEEEE. CDR3 in amino acids: CANSPDGGVYSYNEQFF. The CDR3 DNA sequence: TGTGCCAACAGCCCGGATGGTGGGGTATACTCCTACAATGAGCAGTTCTTC.

This clonotype was seen many times. The chain joins TRBV7-3 to TRBJ1-2; 7 bases agree with TRBD1. The CDR3 totals 15 residues. V gave up 7 bases and J gave up 0 bases; unmatched junction bases: 8. In germline, CDR1 is SGHTA, CDR2 FQGTGA. In DNA form, the CDR3 reads TGTGCCAGCACCGGACCGGGACAGACTAACTATGGCTACACCTTC. Protein product: CASTGPGQTNYGYTF.

The sample holds many counts of this clonotype. This chain connects TRBV6-1 to TRBJ2-7, with D possibly being TRBD2 (5 bases). Trimming left V 7 bases short and J 7 bases short, with 20 bases between. CDR1 MNHNS and CDR2 SASEGT come from the germline V gene. The CDR3 length is 14 residues. Here the CDR3 DNA reads TGTGCCAGCACTCCGGGAACAAGTCAGGAAGAGCAGTACTTC. Its protein is CASTPGTSQEEQYF.

This clonotype came up a few times. This may be a read error: a much more frequent sequence differs by one nucleotide. This chain links TRBV6-5 with TRBJ2-7; no clear D. The V gene's germline CDR1 is MNHEY and CDR2 SVGAGI. Trimming pared 0 bases from V and 1 base from J, leaving 10 bases between. The length of the CDR3 is 15 residues. CDR3 protein: CASSYSVAGSYEQYF. The CDR3 bases are TGTGCCAGCAGTTACTCGGTAGCCGGATCCTACGAGCAGTACTTC.

In regard to this clonotype: This may be a read error, as it is one base from a much larger clone. The rearrangement uses TRBV3-1 and TRBJ1-5, with D hard to call. Germline assignment: CDR1 LGHDT and CDR2 YNNKEL (reference sequence). CDR3 length: 13 residues. CDR3 loop: CASSQKGNQPEHF. The CDR3 DNA is TGTGCCAGCAGCCAAAAAGGCAATCAGCCCGAGCATTTT.

This clonotype was seen ten or more times. The J gene is TRBJ1-5, the V gene TRBV24-1; D ambiguous. Germline CDR1 is KGHDR and CDR2 is SFDVKD. This CDR3 is 13 amino acids long. Trimming pared 3 bases from V and 9 bases from J, leaving 11 bases between. This CDR3 is CATSDATPGPQHF. CDR3 nucleotides: TGTGCCACCAGTGATGCTACTCCTGGGCCCCAGCATTTT.

This chain joins TRBV3-1 and TRBJ2-7; 11 bases fit TRBD1. CDR1 LGHDT and CDR2 YNNKEL come from the germline V gene (reference sequence). Unmatched junction bases numbered 3, after V lost 8 bases and J lost 3 bases. The CDR3 covers 13 residues. CDR3 sequence: CASAGTGGYEQYF. The DNA of the CDR3 is TGTGCCAGCGCCGGGACAGGGGGCTACGAGCAGTACTTC.

Ten or more counts support this clonotype. The chain links TRBV2 to TRBJ1-1; D unclear. This CDR3 has 11 residues. The germline V gene encodes CDR1 SNHLY and CDR2 FYNNEI. Trimming cost V 8 bases and J 1 base, with 5 bases left between them. Here the CDR3 reads CASLSNTEAFF. The CDR3 nucleotides are TGTGCCAGCCTGTCGAACACTGAAGCTTTCTTT. Using reference TRBV2 and TRBJ1-1 for the parts outside the CDR3, the full variable domain is EPEVTQTPSHQVTQMGQEVILRCVPISNHLYFYWYRQILGQKVEFLVSFYNNEISEKSEIFDDQFSVERPDGSNFTLKIRSTKLEDSAMYFCASLSNTEAFFGQGTRLTVV.